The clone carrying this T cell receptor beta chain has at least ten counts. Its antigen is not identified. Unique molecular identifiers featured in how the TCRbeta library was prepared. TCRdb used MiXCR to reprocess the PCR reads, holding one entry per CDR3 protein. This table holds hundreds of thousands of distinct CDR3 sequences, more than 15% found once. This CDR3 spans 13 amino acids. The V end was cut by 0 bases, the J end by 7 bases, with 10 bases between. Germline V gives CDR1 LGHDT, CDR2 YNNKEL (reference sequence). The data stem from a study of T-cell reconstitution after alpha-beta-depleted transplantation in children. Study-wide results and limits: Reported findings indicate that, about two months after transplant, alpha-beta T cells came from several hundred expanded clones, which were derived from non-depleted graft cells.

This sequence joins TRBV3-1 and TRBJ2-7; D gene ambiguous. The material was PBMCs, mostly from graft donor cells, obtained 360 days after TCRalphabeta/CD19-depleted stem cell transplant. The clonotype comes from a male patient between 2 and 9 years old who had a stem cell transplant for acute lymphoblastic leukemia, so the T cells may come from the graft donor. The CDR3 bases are TGTGCCAGCAGCCAAGAATTGTGGTCAGAGCAGTACTTC. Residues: CASSQELWSEQYF.